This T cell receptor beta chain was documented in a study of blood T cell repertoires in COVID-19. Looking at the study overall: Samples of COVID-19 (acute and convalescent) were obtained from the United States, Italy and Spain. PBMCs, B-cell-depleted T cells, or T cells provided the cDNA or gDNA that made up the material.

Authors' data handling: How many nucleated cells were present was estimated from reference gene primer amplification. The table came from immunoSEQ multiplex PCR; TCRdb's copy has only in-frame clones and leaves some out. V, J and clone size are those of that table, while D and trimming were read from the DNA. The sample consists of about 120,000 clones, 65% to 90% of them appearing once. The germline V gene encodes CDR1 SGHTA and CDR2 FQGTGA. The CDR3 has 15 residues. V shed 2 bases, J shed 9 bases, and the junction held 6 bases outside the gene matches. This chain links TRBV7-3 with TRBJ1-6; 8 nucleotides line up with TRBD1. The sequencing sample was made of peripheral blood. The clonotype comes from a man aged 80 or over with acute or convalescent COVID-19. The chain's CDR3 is CASSLGQGDSSPLHF. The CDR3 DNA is TGTGCCAGCAGCTTAGGACAGGGAGATTCTTCACCCCTCCACTTT.